The rows below give T cell receptor beta chains drawn from one sample of a study of blood T cell repertoires in COVID-19. Method: immunoSEQ multiplex PCR; TCRdb's copy keeps in-frame clones and lacks some. Of about 260,000 clones listed, around 86% were seen once; the top ten hold about 4%. The sequenced sample consisted of peripheral blood. The receptor set was obtained from a man between 18 and 35 years old with active or convalescent COVID-19. The conserved cysteine and the conserved F or W are not part of the CDR3 here.

V: TRBV7-6; J: TRBJ2-5; CDR3: ASSLEAGGAHGTQY
V: TRBV25-1; J: TRBJ2-5; CDR3: ASSPKKGLAGSIETQY
V: TRBV27; J: TRBJ1-6; CDR3: ASSTPPGTGVISPLH
V: TRBV29-1; J: TRBJ1-5; CDR3: SVAAEVNQPQH
V: TRBV11-2; J: TRBJ1-3; CDR3: AGQISGNTIY
V: TRBV30; J: TRBJ1-4; CDR3: AWAQEPLTTNEKLF
V: TRBV7-2; J: TRBJ2-5; CDR3: ASSSGETSGVRETQY
V: TRBV5-1; J: TRBJ2-7; CDR3: ASSLARDRGDSEAYEQY
V: TRBV19; J: TRBJ2-7; CDR3: ASSNQGIPYEQY
V: TRBV2; J: TRBJ1-4; CDR3: ASGRAKFNAEKLF
V: TRBV6-5; J: TRBJ1-3; CDR3: ANSRDFGNTIY
V: TRBV12-3/TRBV12-4; J: TRBJ2-2; CDR3: ASRQTGELF
V: TRBV5-5; J: TRBJ1-2; CDR3: ASSLPGDGYT
V: TRBV6-5; J: TRBJ1-1; CDR3: ASRPRGYTEAF
V: TRBV25-1; J: TRBJ1-2; CDR3: ASSYMGNGGYT
V: TRBV27; J: TRBJ2-1; CDR3: ASSPGTSGRVEQF
V: TRBV25-1; J: TRBJ2-7; CDR3: ASSSARGTGGYEQY
V: TRBV28; J: TRBJ1-1; CDR3: ASSAPGGTEAF
V: TRBV2; J: TRBJ2-6; CDR3: ASIAGSLKSGANVLT
V: TRBV28; J: TRBJ1-5; CDR3: ASSLYRPTGIAAQH
V: TRBV7-9; J: TRBJ2-5; CDR3: ASRDSKETQY
V: TRBV30; J: TRBJ2-4; CDR3: ACGRASAKNIQY
V: TRBV6-6; J: TRBJ2-2; CDR3: ASSYSGLSGELF
V: TRBV3-1/TRBV3-2; J: TRBJ2-2; CDR3: ASRTSVTGELF
V: TRBV3-1/TRBV3-2; J: TRBJ1-1; CDR3: ASSQEVGGEAF
V: TRBV4-1; J: TRBJ1-2; CDR3: ASSQDLRDRGSSYGYT
V: TRBV9; J: TRBJ2-5; CDR3: ASSVDGSGVAGTQY
V: TRBV4-1; J: TRBJ2-2; CDR3: ASRPGAGELF
V: TRBV9; J: TRBJ1-1; CDR3: ASSPGHPNGAF
V: TRBV7-9; J: TRBJ2-1; CDR3: ASSSTGVNNEQF
V: TRBV19; J: TRBJ1-2; CDR3: ASSIVHRGGYGYT
V: TRBV29-1; J: TRBJ2-7; CDR3: SVVGGSDLSYEQY
V: TRBV12-3/TRBV12-4; J: TRBJ2-4; CDR3: ASRTSGRGIQY
V: TRBV6-2/TRBV6-3; J: TRBJ2-1; CDR3: ASSKGVQQF
V: TRBV7-9; J: TRBJ2-3; CDR3: ASTSGGLNGTQY
V: TRBV6-6; J: TRBJ2-3; CDR3: ASSLQVPADTQY
V: TRBV6-5; J: TRBJ1-3; CDR3: ASSYSSGSVGNTIY
V: TRBV16; J: TRBJ2-7; CDR3: ASSQGDTSSYEQY
V: TRBV7-8; J: TRBJ1-2; CDR3: ASSLDRVPKAYGYT
V: TRBV2; J: TRBJ1-3; CDR3: ASIGGLGRSGNTIY
V: TRBV6-5; J: TRBJ2-7; CDR3: ASSYSGVAERDEQY
V: TRBV6-5; J: TRBJ1-4; CDR3: ASSYSLDEKLF
V: TRBV6-5; J: TRBJ1-3; CDR3: AGGVYSGNTIY
V: TRBV3-1/TRBV3-2; J: TRBJ1-1; CDR3: ASSQAGNTEAF
V: TRBV9; J: TRBJ1-6; CDR3: ASSPNEGDSPLH
V: TRBV19; J: TRBJ2-4; CDR3: ASSSQGTSIQY
V: TRBV5-1; J: TRBJ2-7; CDR3: ASSLEFGSYEQY
V: TRBV28; J: TRBJ2-2; CDR3: ASSLLSTGELF
V: TRBV2; J: TRBJ1-6; CDR3: ASRGTVYNSPLH